One T cell receptor (beta chain) is described in this entry. Its cognate antigen is unknown. This cohort consisted of healthy bone marrow donors. These data come from a study of cytomegalovirus exposure and HLA in healthy donors. The primer mix had 60 Vbeta and 13 Jbeta primers. Clones were sequenced by immunoSEQ multiplex PCR, and TCRdb holds only the in-frame ones, with some missing. The table lists under 200,000 clones, just under 80% of them singletons. Regarding the study as a whole: A cluster of highly shared sequence variants was likely a sequencing artifact. A later analysis showed TCR association rates differing by HLA locus, peaking at DRB1 and lowest at HLA-C.

Per germline, CDR1 SGHRS and CDR2 YFSETQ. The V gene lost 4 bases and the J gene lost 2 bases, with 11 bases spanning the gap. This CDR3 contains 14 residues. The V and J genes are TRBV5-1 and TRBJ2-3; the D gene is possibly TRBD2 (5 bases). Sequencing was done on a sample of PBMCs. The source is a woman in her fifties or sixties in good health and CMV-seropositive. The CDR3 is CASSPEGYTDTQYF. CDR3 DNA sequence: TGCGCCAGCAGCCCTGAGGGTTACACAGATACGCAGTATTTT.